This T cell receptor beta chain was recovered during a study of CD4 T cells in relation to SARS-CoV-2 and coronaviruses. Method: immunoSEQ multiplex PCR; TCRdb's copy keeps in-frame clones and lacks some. The sample has some 65,000 clones; about 89% are singletons. Unexposed donor CD4+ T cells date from about 2011-2018, before the COVID-19 pandemic. Study outcomes and limitations: This crossreactivity analysis covered spike protein alone, no other viral proteins.

Note on this clone: The antigen is undetermined.

This TCR was recovered from a human donor in good health. The sample comprised memory CD4+ T cells from PBMCs.

Here the CDR3 DNA reads TGTGCCAGCAGTCCTCCGGGACTAGCGACATACAATGAGCAGTTCTTC. Amino acid sequence: CASSPPGLATYNEQFF. The rearrangement links TRBV28 to TRBJ2-1, with TRBD2 identical over 10 bases. The V segment lost 5 bases and the J segment 4 bases; nucleotides outside the gene matches: 8. Per germline, CDR1 MDHEN and CDR2 SYDVKM. The CDR3 totals 16 residues.